The clone carrying this TCR beta chain has more than one count but fewer than ten. The CDR3 consists of 13 residues. Trimming pared 8 bases from V and 2 bases from J, leaving 11 bases between. Germline V gene data show CDR1 as LNHDA and CDR2 as SQIVND (reference sequence). Methods used by the authors: Reference gene primer amplification gave estimated nucleated cell counts. Assay: immunoSEQ multiplex PCR; the TCRdb copy retains only in-frame clones and omits some. That table supplies the V and J calls and clone size; D and trimming were determined from the DNA. The data contain roughly 290,000 clones, about 90% of them singletons. The sample comes from a study of blood T cell repertoires in COVID-19. Study-wide context: Specimens from acute and convalescent COVID-19 originated in the United States, Italy and Spain. In each case, the material was cDNA or gDNA derived from T cells, B-cell-depleted T cells, or PBMCs.

The sample was peripheral blood. This receptor was obtained from a woman aged 25 to 39 who had recovered from COVID-19. The chain is built from TRBV19 and TRBJ2-3, with TRBD2 as a possible D gene (5 bases). As DNA, the CDR3 is TGTGCCAGTTCCCAGACTATCACAGATACGCAGTATTTT. Translation: CASSQTITDTQYF.